There are many counts of the clone carrying this TCR beta chain. The trim removed 1 base at V and 2 bases at J, leaving 6 bases unmatched. CDR1 is SGHTA, CDR2 FQGNSA, per germline. CDR3 length: 17 residues. These data belong to a study of T cell repertoires in cytomegalovirus infection. TCRdb itself ran the reads through MiXCR, one entry per CDR3 protein. The sample shows approximately 250,000 distinct CDR3 sequences, less than 9.5% of them seen only once. The receptor comes from a human donor in good health (CMV status not recorded). Some clones in this sample may be carry-over from other donors' samples. This rearrangement joins TRBV7-2 to TRBJ2-4; 9 bases line up with TRBD2. Sequencing was done on a sample of PBMCs. The CDR3 here is CASSLVLAGQPKNIQYF. CDR3 in DNA: TGTGCCAGCAGCTTAGTACTAGCGGGCCAGCCCAAAAACATTCAGTACTTC.